This TCR beta chain originates from a study of blood T cell repertoires in COVID-19. Study overall: Sites across the United States, Italy and Spain contributed samples from acute and convalescent COVID-19. T cells, B-cell-depleted T cells, or PBMCs supplied cDNA or gDNA.

Trimming at V came to 0 bases and at J to 0 bases, leaving 4 bases not matched to a gene. Per the germline V gene, CDR1 is SGHRS and CDR2 is YFSETQ. The CDR3 spans 16 residues. Authors' data handling: The authors estimated nucleated cell counts from reference gene primer amplification. Sequencing used immunoSEQ multiplex PCR; TCRdb keeps in-frame clones, though not all of them. Clonal size and the V and J genes are those of that table, whereas D and trimming came from the DNA. This repertoire shows tens of thousands of clones, approximately 89% found once; its top ten account for 4.5% to 6%. The genes are TRBV5-1 and TRBJ2-3, with 7 bases that match TRBD1. Input material: peripheral blood. The origin of this receptor is a man aged 45-60 years with active or convalescent COVID-19. The CDR3 region has the DNA TGCGCCAGCAGCTTGGCGGGACAGATCAGCACAGATACGCAGTATTTT. Protein sequence: CASSLAGQISTDTQYF.